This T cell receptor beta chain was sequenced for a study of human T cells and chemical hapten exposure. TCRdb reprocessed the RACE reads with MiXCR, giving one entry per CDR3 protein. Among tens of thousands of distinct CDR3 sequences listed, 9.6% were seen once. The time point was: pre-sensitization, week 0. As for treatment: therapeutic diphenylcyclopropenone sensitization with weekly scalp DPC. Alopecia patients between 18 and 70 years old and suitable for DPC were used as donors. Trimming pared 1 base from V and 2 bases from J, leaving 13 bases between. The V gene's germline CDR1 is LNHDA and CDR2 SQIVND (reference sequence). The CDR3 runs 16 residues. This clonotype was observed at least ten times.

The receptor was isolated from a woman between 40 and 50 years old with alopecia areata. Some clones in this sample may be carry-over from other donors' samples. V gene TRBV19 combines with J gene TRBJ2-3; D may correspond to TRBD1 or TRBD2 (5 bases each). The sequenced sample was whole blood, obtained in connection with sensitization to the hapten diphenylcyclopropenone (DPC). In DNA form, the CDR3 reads TGTGCCAGTAGTATAGGTAGGGACCTATACACAGATACGCAGTATTTT. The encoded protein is CASSIGRDLYTDTQYF.